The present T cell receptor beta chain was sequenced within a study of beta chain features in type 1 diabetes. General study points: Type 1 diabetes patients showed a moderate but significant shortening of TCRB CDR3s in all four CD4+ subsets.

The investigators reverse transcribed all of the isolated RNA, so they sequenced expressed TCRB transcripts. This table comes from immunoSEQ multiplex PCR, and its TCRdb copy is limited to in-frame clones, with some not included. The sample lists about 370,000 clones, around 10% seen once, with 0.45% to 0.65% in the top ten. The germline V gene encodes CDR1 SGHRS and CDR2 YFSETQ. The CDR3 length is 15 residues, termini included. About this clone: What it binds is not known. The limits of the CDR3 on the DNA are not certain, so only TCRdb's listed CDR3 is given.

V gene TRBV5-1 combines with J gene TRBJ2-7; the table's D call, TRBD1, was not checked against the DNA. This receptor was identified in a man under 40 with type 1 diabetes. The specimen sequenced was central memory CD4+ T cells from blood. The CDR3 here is CASSQGVGQGAREYF.